These 9 T cell receptor beta chains were all obtained from the same sample, sequenced in a study of blood T cell repertoires in COVID-19. The protocol was immunoSEQ multiplex PCR, while the TCRdb copy is restricted to in-frame clones and leaves out a portion. The top ten hold roughly 4% of the sample, which has 350,000 to 550,000 clones, roughly 91% seen once. The specimen was peripheral blood. All receptors come from a young woman with acute or convalescent COVID-19.

The chain is built from TRBV20-1 and TRBJ1-2; perhaps TRBD1 as D (5 bases). Looked up from germline, CDR1 is DFQATT and CDR2 is SNEGSKA (reference sequence). The V and J ends lost 3 bases and 6 bases respectively, with 14 bases between them. The CDR3 sequence is 13 residues long. CDR3 DNA: TGCAGTGCTAGTAACGCAGGGTTTCATGGCTACACCTTC. It yields the protein CSASNAGFHGYTF.

The V and J genes are TRBV2 and TRBJ2-7, with D perhaps TRBD1 (5 bases). The CDR3 runs to 14 residues. Germline loops: CDR1 SNHLY, CDR2 FYNNEI. The V end was cut by 4 bases, the J end by 2 bases, with 12 bases between. CDR3 in DNA: TGTGCCAGCAGTGTCCAGGGTGGGGCCTACGAGCAGTACTTC. Translation gives CASSVQGGAYEQYF.

The chain links TRBV5-4 to TRBJ1-6; TRBD1 aligns across 9 bases. Germline-derived CDR1 and CDR2 are SGHNT and YYREEE (reference sequence). The J segment lost 9 bases and the V segment lost 4 bases, leaving 5 bases of the junction unmatched. The CDR3 length is 14 residues. CDR3: CASSPQGAFSPLHF. In DNA form, the CDR3 reads TGTGCCAGCAGCCCACAGGGGGCTTTTTCACCCCTCCACTTT.

This sequence joins TRBV19 and TRBJ2-1; 7 bases map to TRBD1. Trimming took 5 bases from V and 1 from J; bases not matched to a gene: 8. From germline, CDR1 is LNHDA and CDR2 SQIVND (reference sequence). This CDR3 has 16 residues. The CDR3 sequence: CASSGRQGQSYNEQFF. CDR3 in DNA: TGTGCCAGTAGTGGGCGACAGGGTCAATCCTACAATGAGCAGTTCTTC.

The chain employs TRBV18 and TRBJ2-3; D ambiguous. V lost 3 bases and J 3 bases, leaving 13 bases between the germline ends. CDR3 size: 15 residues. Germline V gene lookup returns CDR1 KGHSH and CDR2 LQKENI. CDR3 nucleotides: TGTGCCAGCTCACCTCGGAGCCCCACAACAGATACGCAGTATTTT. It codes for CASSPRSPTTDTQYF. The full variable domain, completed using reference TRBV18 and TRBJ2-3, is NAGVMQNPRHLVRRRGQEARLRCSPMKGHSHVYWYRQLPEEGLKFMVYLQKENIIDESGMPKERFSAEFPKEGPSILRIQQVVRGDSAAYFCASSPRSPTTDTQYFGPGTRLTVL.

The chain links TRBV5-6 to TRBJ2-5, with 8 nucleotides matching TRBD1. This CDR3 spans 15 amino acids. J lost 2 bases, V lost 4 bases, and 7 bases had no gene match. Germline V gene lookup returns CDR1 SGHDT and CDR2 YYEEEE. The CDR3: CASSTPDRAQETQYF. In nucleotides, the CDR3 is TGTGCCAGCAGCACTCCGGACAGGGCTCAAGAGACCCAGTACTTC.

The rearrangement uses TRBV29-1 and TRBJ1-1; 8 bases fit TRBD1. The CDR3 has 11 residues. The germline V gene encodes CDR1 SQVTM and CDR2 ANQGSEA. V shed 7 bases and J 6 bases; nucleotides not matched to a gene: 4. As DNA, the CDR3 is TGCAGCGCACAGGGGGGTGCTGAAGCTTTCTTT. It yields the protein CSAQGGAEAFF.

The chain is built from TRBV6-5 and TRBJ1-1; possibly TRBD1 for D (6 bases). The ends were cut back, 4 bases at V and 1 base at J, with 7 bases in the middle. Germline lookup yields CDR1 MNHEY and CDR2 SVGAGI. This CDR3 has 13 residues. The CDR3 spells CASSWTENTEAFF. The DNA for the CDR3 is TGTGCCAGCAGTTGGACAGAGAACACTGAAGCTTTCTTT.

V gene TRBV7-2 combines with J gene TRBJ1-5; perhaps TRBD1 as D (5 bases). Per the germline V gene, CDR1 is SGHTA and CDR2 is FQGNSA. V lost 5 bases, J lost 5 bases, and 13 bases lay in between. The CDR3 length is 14 residues. DNA of the CDR3: TGTGCCAGCAGCCGCCAACACAGGTATCAGCCCCAGCATTTT. Protein: CASSRQHRYQPQHF.